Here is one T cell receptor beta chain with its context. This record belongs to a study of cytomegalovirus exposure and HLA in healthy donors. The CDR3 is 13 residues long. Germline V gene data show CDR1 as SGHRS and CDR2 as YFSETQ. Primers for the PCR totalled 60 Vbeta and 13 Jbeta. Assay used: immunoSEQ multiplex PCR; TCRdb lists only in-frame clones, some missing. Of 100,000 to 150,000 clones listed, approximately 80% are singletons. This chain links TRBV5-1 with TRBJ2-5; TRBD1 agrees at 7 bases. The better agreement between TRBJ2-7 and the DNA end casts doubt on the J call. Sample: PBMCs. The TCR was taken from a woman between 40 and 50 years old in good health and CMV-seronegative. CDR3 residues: CASSTDRAYEQYF. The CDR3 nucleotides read TGCGCCAGCAGCACTGACAGGGCTTACGAGCAGTACTTC.